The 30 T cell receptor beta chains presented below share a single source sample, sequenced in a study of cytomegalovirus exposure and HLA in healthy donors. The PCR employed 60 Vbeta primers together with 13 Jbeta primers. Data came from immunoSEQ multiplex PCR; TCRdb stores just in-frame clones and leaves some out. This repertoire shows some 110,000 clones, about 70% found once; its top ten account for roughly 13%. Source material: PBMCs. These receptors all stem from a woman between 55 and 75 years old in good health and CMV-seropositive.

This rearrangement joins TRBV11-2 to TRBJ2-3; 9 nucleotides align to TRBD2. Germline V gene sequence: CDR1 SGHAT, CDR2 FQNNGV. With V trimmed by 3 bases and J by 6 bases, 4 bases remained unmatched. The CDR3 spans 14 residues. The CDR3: CASSFSGGVDTQYF. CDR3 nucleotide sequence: TGTGCCAGCAGCTTTAGCGGGGGTGTCGATACGCAGTATTTT.

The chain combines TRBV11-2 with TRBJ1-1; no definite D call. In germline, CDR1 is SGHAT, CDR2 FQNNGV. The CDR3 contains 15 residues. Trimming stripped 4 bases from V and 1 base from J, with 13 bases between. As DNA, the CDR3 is TGTGCCAGCAGCTCCTCCAGGTTCTCGAACACTGAAGCTTTCTTT. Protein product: CASSSSRFSNTEAFF.

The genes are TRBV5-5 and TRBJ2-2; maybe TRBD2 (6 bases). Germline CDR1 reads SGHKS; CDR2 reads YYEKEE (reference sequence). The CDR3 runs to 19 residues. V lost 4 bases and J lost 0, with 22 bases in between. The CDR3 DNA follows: TGTGCCAGCAGCGGCCTGGGGGGAGTCGTAATTACGAACACCGGGGAGCTGTTTTTT. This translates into CASSGLGGVVITNTGELFF.

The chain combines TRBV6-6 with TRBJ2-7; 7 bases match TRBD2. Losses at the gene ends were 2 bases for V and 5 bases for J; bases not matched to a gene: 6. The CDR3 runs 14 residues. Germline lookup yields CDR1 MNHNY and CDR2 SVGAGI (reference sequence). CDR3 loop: CASSYRGSLHEQYF. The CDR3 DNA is TGTGCCAGCAGTTACCGCGGGAGTCTCCACGAGCAGTACTTC.

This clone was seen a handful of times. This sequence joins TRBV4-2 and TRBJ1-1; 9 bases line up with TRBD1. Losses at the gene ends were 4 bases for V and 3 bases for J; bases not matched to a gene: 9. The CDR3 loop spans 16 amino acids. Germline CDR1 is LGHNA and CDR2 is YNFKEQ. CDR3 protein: CASSLPTRTGDTEAFF. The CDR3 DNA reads TGTGCCAGCAGCCTCCCCACCAGGACAGGGGACACTGAAGCTTTCTTT.

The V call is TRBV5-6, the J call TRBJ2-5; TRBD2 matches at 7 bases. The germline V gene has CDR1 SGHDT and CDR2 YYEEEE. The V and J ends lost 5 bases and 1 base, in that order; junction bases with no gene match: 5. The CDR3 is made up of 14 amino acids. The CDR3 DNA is TGTGCCAGCAGTTCCTTAGCGGGCCAAGAGACCCAGTACTTC. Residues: CASSSLAGQETQYF. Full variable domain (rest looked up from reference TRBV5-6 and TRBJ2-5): DAGVTQSPTHLIKTRGQQVTLRCSPKSGHDTVSWYQQALGQGPQFIFQYYEEEERQRGNFPDRFSGHQFPNYSSELNVNALLLGDSALYLCASSSLAGQETQYFGPGTRLLVL.

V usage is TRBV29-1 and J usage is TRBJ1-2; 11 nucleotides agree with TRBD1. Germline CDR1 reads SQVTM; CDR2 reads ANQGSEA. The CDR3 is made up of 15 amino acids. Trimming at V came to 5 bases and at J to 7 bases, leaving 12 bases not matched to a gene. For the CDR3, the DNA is TGCAGCGTTCGCAAAAGCGGGACAGGGGGGGGTGGCTACACCTTC. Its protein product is CSVRKSGTGGGGYTF.

The CDR3 is CASSEQRGTYEQYF. Here the CDR3 DNA reads TGTGCCAGCAGTGAACAGCGGGGGACCTACGAGCAGTACTTC. The rearrangement uses TRBV2 and TRBJ2-5; 8 bases are a match to TRBD2. The DNA end is a closer match to TRBJ2-7, so the J assignment may be wrong. This CDR3 region has 14 residues. Germline V gene data show CDR1 as SNHLY and CDR2 as FYNNEI.

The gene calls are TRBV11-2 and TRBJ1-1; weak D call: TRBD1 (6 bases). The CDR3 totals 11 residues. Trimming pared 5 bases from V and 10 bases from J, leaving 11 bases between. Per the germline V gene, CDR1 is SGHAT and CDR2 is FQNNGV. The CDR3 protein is CASSRGGGAFF. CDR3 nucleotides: TGTGCCAGCAGCCGAGGGGGTGGAGCTTTCTTT.

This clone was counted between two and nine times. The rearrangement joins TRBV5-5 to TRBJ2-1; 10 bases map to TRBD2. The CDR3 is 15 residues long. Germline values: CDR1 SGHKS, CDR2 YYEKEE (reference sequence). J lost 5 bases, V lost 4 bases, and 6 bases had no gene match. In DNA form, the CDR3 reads TGTGCCAGCAGCACATCTAGCGGGAGCGACAATGAGCAGTTCTTC. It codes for CASSTSSGSDNEQFF.

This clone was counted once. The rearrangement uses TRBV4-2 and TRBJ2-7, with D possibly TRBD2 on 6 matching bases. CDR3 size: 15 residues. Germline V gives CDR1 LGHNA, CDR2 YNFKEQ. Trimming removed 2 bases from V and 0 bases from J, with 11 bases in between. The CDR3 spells CASSQLLGSSYEQYF. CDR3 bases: TGTGCCAGCAGCCAACTACTCGGGAGCTCCTACGAGCAGTACTTC.

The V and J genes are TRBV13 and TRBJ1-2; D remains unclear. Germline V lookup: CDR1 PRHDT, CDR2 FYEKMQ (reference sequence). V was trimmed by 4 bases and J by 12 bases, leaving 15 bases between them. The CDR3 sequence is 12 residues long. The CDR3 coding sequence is TGTGCCAGCAGCTGCAAGATTTGTTCGGACACCTTC. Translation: CASSCKICSDTF. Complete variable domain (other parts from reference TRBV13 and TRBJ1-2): AAGVIQSPRHLIKEKRETATLKCYPIPRHDTVYWYQQGPGQDPQFLISFYEKMQSDKGSIPDRFSAQQFSDYHSELNMSSLELGDSALYFCASSCKICSDTFGSGTRLTVV.

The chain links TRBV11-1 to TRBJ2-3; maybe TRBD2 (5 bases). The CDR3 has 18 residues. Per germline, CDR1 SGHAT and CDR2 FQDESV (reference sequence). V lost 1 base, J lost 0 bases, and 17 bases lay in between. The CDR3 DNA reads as TGTGCCAGCAGCTTAGGCTTGATAAGCGGATCTAGCACAGATACGCAGTATTTT. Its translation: CASSLGLISGSSTDTQYF.

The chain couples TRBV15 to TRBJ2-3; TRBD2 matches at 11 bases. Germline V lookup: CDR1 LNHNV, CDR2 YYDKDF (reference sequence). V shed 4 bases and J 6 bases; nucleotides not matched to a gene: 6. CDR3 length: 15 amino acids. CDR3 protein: CATSKGLAGSDTQYF. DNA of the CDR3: TGTGCCACCAGCAAAGGACTAGCGGGCTCGGATACGCAGTATTTT.

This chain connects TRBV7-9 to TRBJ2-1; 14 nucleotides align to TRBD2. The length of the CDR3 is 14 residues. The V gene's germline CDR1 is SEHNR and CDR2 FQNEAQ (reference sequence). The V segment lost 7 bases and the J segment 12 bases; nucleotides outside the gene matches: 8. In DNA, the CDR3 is TGTGCCAGCACCTCGGGACTAGCGGGAGTATTGCAGTTCTTC. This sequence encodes CASTSGLAGVLQFF.

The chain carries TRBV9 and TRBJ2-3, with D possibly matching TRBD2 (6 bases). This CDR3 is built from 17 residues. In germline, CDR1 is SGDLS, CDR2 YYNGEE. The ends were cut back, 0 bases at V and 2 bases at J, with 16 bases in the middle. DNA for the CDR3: TGTGCCAGCAGCGTAGGCCTACGGGGGACGGTCACAGATACGCAGTATTTT. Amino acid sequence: CASSVGLRGTVTDTQYF.

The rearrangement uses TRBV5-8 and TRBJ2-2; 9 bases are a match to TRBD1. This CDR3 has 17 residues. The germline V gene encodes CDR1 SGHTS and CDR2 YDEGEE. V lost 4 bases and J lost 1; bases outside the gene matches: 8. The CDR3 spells CASSNQPGQGNTGELFF. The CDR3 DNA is TGTGCCAGCAGCAACCAACCGGGACAGGGGAACACCGGGGAGCTGTTTTTT.

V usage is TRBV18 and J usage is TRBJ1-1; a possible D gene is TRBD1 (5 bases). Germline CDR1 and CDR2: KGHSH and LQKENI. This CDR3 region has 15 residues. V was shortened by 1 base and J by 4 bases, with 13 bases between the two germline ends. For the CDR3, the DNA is TGTGCCAGCTCACCACAGGCAGGGAGGGGCACTGAAGCTTTCTTT. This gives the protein CASSPQAGRGTEAFF.

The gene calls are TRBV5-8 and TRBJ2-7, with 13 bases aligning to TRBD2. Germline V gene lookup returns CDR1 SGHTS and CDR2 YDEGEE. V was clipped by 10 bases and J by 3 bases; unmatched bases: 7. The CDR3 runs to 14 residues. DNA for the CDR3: TGTGCCGGGAGGACTAGCGGGAGATACTACGAGCAGTACTTC. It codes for CAGRTSGRYYEQYF.

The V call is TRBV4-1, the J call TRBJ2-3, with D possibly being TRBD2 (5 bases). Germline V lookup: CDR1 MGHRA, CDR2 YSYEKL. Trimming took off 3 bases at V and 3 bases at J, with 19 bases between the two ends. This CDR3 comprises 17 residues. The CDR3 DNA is TGCGCCAGCAGCCAGGACCAGTGGGGAGAGACGACAGATACGCAGTATTTT. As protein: CASSQDQWGETTDTQYF.

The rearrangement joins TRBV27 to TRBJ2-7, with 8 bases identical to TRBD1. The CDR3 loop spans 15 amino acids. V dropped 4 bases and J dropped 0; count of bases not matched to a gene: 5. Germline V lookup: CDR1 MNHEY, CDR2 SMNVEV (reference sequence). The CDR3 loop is CASSSSTGVSYEQYF. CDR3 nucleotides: TGTGCCAGCAGTTCCTCGACAGGGGTCTCCTACGAGCAGTACTTC.

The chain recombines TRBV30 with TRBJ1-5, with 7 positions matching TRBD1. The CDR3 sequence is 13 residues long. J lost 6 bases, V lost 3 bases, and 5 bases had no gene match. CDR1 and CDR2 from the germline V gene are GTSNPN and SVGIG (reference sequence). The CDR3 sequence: CAWSRRDSQPQHF. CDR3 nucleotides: TGTGCCTGGAGCCGACGGGACAGTCAGCCCCAGCATTTT.

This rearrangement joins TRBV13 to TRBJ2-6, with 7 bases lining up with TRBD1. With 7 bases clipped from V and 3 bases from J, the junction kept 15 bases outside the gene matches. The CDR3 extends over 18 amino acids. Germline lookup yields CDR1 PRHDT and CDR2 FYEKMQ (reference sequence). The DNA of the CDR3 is TGTGCCAGCACCCCACCGGGACAGTTCCCCTATGGGGCCAACGTCCTGACTTTC. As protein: CASTPPGQFPYGANVLTF.

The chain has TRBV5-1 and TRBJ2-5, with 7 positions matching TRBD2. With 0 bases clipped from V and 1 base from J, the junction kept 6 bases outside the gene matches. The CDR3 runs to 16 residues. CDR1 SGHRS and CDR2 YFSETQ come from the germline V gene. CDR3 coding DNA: TGCGCCAGCAGCTTGGGGTCTACGGGAGGCCAAGAGACCCAGTACTTC. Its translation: CASSLGSTGGQETQYF.

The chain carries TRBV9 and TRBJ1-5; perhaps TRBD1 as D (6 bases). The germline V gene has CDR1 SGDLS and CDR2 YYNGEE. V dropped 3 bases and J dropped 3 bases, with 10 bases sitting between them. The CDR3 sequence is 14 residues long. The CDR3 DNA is TGTGCCAGCAGCGAGACAGGAACCAATCAGCCCCAGCATTTT. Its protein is CASSETGTNQPQHF.

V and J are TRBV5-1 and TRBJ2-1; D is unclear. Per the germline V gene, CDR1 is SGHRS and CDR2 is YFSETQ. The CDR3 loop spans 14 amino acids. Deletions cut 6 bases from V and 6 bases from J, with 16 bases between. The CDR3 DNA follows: TGCGCCAGCACCCCGGCGGCTACCACCAATGAGCAGTTCTTC. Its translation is CASTPAATTNEQFF.

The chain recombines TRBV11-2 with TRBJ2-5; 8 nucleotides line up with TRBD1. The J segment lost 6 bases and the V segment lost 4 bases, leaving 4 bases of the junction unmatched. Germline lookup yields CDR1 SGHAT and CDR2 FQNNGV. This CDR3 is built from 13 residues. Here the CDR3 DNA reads TGTGCCAGCAGCTCCGGGACAGGCAAGACCCAGTACTTC. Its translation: CASSSGTGKTQYF.

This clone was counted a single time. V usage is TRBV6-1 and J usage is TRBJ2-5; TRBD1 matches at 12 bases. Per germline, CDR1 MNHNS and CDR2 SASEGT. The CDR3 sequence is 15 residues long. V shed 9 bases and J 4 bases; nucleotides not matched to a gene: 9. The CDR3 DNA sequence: TGTGCCAGTGTTGAGGGACAGGGGGCCGCAGAGACCCAGTACTTC. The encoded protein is CASVEGQGAAETQYF.

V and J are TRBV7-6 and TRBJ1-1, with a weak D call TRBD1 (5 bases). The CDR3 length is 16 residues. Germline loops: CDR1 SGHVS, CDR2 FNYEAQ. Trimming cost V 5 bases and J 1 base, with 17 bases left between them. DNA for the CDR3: TGTGCCAGCAGCCAGGTGGGCATTAGGGGGAACACTGAAGCTTTCTTT. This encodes CASSQVGIRGNTEAFF.

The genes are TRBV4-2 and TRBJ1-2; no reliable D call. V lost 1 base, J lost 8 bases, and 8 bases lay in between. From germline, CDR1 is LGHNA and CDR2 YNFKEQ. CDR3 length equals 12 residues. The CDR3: CASSQGLSGYTF. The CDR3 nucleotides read TGTGCCAGCAGCCAAGGTCTGAGCGGCTACACCTTC.